The 31 T cell receptor beta chains below all came from one sample that was sequenced in a study of blood T cell repertoires in COVID-19. Method: immunoSEQ multiplex PCR; TCRdb's copy keeps in-frame clones and lacks some. The sample carries some 310,000 clones, roughly nine tenths recorded once. The sequenced sample consisted of peripheral blood. Every receptor here comes from a woman aged 25-40 years with COVID-19, enrolled during active disease.

The rearrangement joins TRBV6-5 to TRBJ1-1; D perhaps matches TRBD1 (5 bases). Trimming stripped 6 bases from V and 4 bases from J, with 12 bases between. This CDR3 is 13 amino acids long. Germline loops: CDR1 MNHEY, CDR2 SVGAGI. As DNA, the CDR3 is TGTGCCAGCAGCCCCGGGGGGAGCACTGAAGCTTTCTTT. Protein product: CASSPGGSTEAFF.

J is TRBJ1-5 and V is TRBV10-2; 9 positions match TRBD1. This CDR3 is 16 amino acids long. Trimming at V came to 2 bases and at J to 1 base, leaving 3 bases not matched to a gene. CDR1 WSHSY and CDR2 SAAADI come from the germline V gene. The DNA of the CDR3 is TGCGCCAGCAGTGAGATCGGGACAGGGAGCAATCAGCCCCAGCATTTT. Protein sequence: CASSEIGTGSNQPQHF.

V is TRBV29-1 and J is TRBJ1-3, with a weak D call TRBD1 (6 bases). This CDR3 is 14 amino acids long. Trimming took off 5 bases at V and 0 bases at J, with 11 bases between the two ends. Germline V gene lookup returns CDR1 SQVTM and CDR2 ANQGSEA. CDR3 DNA: TGCAGCGTTCGGGACACAAACTCTGGAAACACCATATATTTT. This translates into CSVRDTNSGNTIYF.

This chain connects TRBV7-8 to TRBJ1-1, with D perhaps TRBD1 (6 bases). The germline V gene has CDR1 SGHVS and CDR2 FQNEAQ. V was trimmed by 4 bases and J by 2 bases, leaving 14 bases between them. There are 15 residues in the CDR3. CDR3 loop: CASSSGQNSNTEAFF. The CDR3 nucleotides read TGTGCCAGCAGCTCTGGACAGAACAGCAACACTGAAGCTTTCTTT.

This sequence joins TRBV29-1 and TRBJ1-2, with D possibly TRBD1 on 6 matching bases. Germline V lookup: CDR1 SQVTM, CDR2 ANQGSEA. The CDR3 is 14 amino acids. Deletions cut 3 bases from V and 4 bases from J, with 15 bases between. This chain's CDR3 is CSVDQAGEGYGYTF. The CDR3 region has the DNA TGCAGCGTTGACCAGGCAGGGGAGGGCTATGGCTACACCTTC.

The chain has TRBV4-1 and TRBJ2-7, with a possible D match to TRBD1 (6 bases). The CDR3 runs to 15 residues. Germline loops: CDR1 MGHRA, CDR2 YSYEKL. V was pared by 1 base and J by 4 bases, with 14 bases between. The CDR3 here is CASSQGTEYLYEQYF. CDR3 DNA: TGCGCCAGCAGCCAAGGGACAGAATATCTGTACGAGCAGTACTTC.

This chain uses TRBV5-1 with TRBJ2-5; the D gene is possibly TRBD1 (5 bases). Germline CDR1 and CDR2: SGHRS and YFSETQ. The V and J ends lost 0 bases and 9 bases respectively, with 21 bases between them. The CDR3 totals 16 residues. The DNA for the CDR3 is TGCGCCAGCAGCTTGGGAGGCAGGGAAAGAGATGAGGCCCAGTACTTC. Encoded protein: CASSLGGRERDEAQYF.

The rearrangement joins TRBV7-6 to TRBJ2-3; a weak D match, TRBD1 (6 bases). The CDR3 has 15 residues. The germline V gene has CDR1 SGHVS and CDR2 FNYEAQ. The V gene lost 5 bases and the J gene lost 7 bases, with 19 bases spanning the gap. The CDR3 sequence is CASSPTDTGTNTQYF. In DNA form, the CDR3 reads TGTGCCAGCAGCCCTACCGATACAGGGACGAATACGCAGTATTTT.

V and J are TRBV5-1 and TRBJ2-1; 8 bases match TRBD2. This CDR3 has 19 amino acids. Germline CDR1 SGHRS, CDR2 YFSETQ. J gave up 8 bases and V 0 bases, and 19 bases lay outside the gene matches. CDR3 sequence reads: CASSLGSRFEREIGYEQFF. The CDR3 DNA is TGCGCCAGCAGCTTGGGGTCCCGGTTCGAGCGGGAGATTGGGTATGAGCAGTTCTTC.

This chain links TRBV7-8 with TRBJ1-1; D perhaps matches TRBD1 (5 bases). Trimming stripped 5 bases from V and 6 bases from J, with 19 bases between. This CDR3 spans 15 amino acids. CDR1 and CDR2 from the germline V gene are SGHVS and FQNEAQ. The CDR3 nucleotides are TGTGCCAGCAGCACCCGGAACGAGAGACAGTCTGAAGCTTTCTTT. As protein: CASSTRNERQSEAFF.

V gene TRBV19 combines with J gene TRBJ2-1; D may be TRBD2 (5 bases). Between the trimmed V and J ends, which lost 3 bases and 7 bases, there was a span of 13 bases. The length of the CDR3 is 14 residues. The V gene's germline CDR1 is LNHDA and CDR2 SQIVND (reference sequence). For the CDR3, the DNA is TGTGCCAGTAGTATTCTAGCTGAAGGTAATGAGCAGTTCTTC. Translated: CASSILAEGNEQFF.

This clone was counted a single time. V is TRBV9 and J is TRBJ2-2, with 13 positions matching TRBD2. Germline CDR1 and CDR2: SGDLS and YYNGEE. The CDR3 runs to 15 residues. With 4 bases clipped from V and 7 bases from J, the junction kept 4 bases outside the gene matches. The CDR3: CASSTTSGRVGELFF. CDR3 in DNA: TGTGCCAGCAGCACTACTAGCGGGAGGGTCGGGGAGCTGTTTTTT.

The rearrangement uses TRBV7-7 and TRBJ2-3; 14 bases map to TRBD2. CDR3 size: 17 residues. The V segment lost 5 bases and the J segment 5 bases; nucleotides outside the gene matches: 9. Germline V lookup: CDR1 SSHAT, CDR2 FNYEAQ (reference sequence). The CDR3 reads CASSPGLAGGGGDTQYF. The CDR3 coding sequence is TGTGCCAGCAGCCCAGGACTAGCGGGGGGAGGAGGAGATACGCAGTATTTT.

V usage is TRBV2 and J usage is TRBJ1-1, with no clear D. CDR1 and CDR2 (germline): SNHLY, FYNNEI. The CDR3 has 14 amino acids. V was clipped by 3 bases and J by 6 bases, with 14 bases between them. This CDR3 reads CASSDAGQRPEAFF. CDR3 in DNA: TGTGCCAGCAGTGACGCGGGCCAGAGGCCTGAAGCTTTCTTT.

This chain joins TRBV9 and TRBJ2-2; possibly TRBD1 for D (5 bases). V lost 5 bases and J 0 bases, leaving 8 bases between the germline ends. CDR1 SGDLS and CDR2 YYNGEE come from the germline V gene. The CDR3 is 14 amino acids. The CDR3 here is CASSRQTNTGELFF. In nucleotides, the CDR3 is TGTGCCAGCAGTCGACAGACGAACACCGGGGAGCTGTTTTTT.

In DNA, the CDR3 is TGTGCCTGGGGCTCCACAGGGTACACCTTC. Amino acids: CAWGSTGYTF. The genes are TRBV30 and TRBJ1-2; TRBD1 is a possible D gene (6 bases). Trimming left V 5 bases short and J 11 bases short, with 12 bases between. Germline V gene data show CDR1 as GTSNPN and CDR2 as SVGIG (reference sequence). The CDR3 is 10 residues long.

The chain has TRBV4-1 and TRBJ2-2; 11 nucleotides match TRBD2. J lost 5 bases, V lost 6 bases, and 5 bases had no gene match. This CDR3 has 15 amino acids. Germline V lookup: CDR1 MGHRA, CDR2 YSYEKL. In DNA, the CDR3 is TGCGCCAGCAGACTACTAGCGGGAGATACCGGGGAGCTGTTTTTT. Amino acid sequence: CASRLLAGDTGELFF.

The rearrangement uses TRBV5-1 and TRBJ2-2; a weak D match, TRBD1 (6 bases). This CDR3 contains 14 residues. Trimming removed 6 bases from V and 6 bases from J, with 15 bases in between. Germline V gives CDR1 SGHRS, CDR2 YFSETQ. The DNA of the CDR3 is TGCGCCAGCACGCAACAACAGGGCTCCGGGGAGCTGTTTTTT. Translation: CASTQQQGSGELFF.

The chain combines TRBV19 with TRBJ2-5, with D perhaps TRBD1 (6 bases). Germline CDR1 LNHDA, CDR2 SQIVND (reference sequence). This CDR3 is 13 amino acids long. The V end lost 5 bases, the J end lost 3 bases, and 10 bases lay between the germline ends. CDR3 sequence: CASSRHREETQYF. The CDR3 DNA is TGTGCCAGTAGTCGACACAGGGAAGAGACCCAGTACTTC. Full variable domain (missing parts from reference TRBV19 and TRBJ2-5): DGGITQSPKYLFRKEGQNVTLSCEQNLNHDAMYWYRQDPGQGLRLIYYSQIVNDFQKGDIAEGYSVSREKKESFPLTVTSAQKNPTAFYLCASSRHREETQYFGPGTRLLVL.

This clone was counted between two and nine times. The J gene is TRBJ2-1, the V gene TRBV4-2; 10 bases fit TRBD2. With V trimmed by 3 bases and J by 3 bases, 2 bases remained unmatched. The germline V gene has CDR1 LGHNA and CDR2 YNFKEQ. CDR3 length: 15 residues. In DNA, the CDR3 is TGTGCCAGCAGCCATCTAGCGGGAGACTACAATGAGCAGTTCTTC. Its protein is CASSHLAGDYNEQFF.

This chain connects TRBV6-5 to TRBJ2-7; 10 bases line up with TRBD2. Unmatched junction bases numbered 8, after V lost 2 bases and J lost 4 bases. The CDR3 is 16 amino acids. Per germline, CDR1 MNHEY and CDR2 SVGAGI. The CDR3 loop reads CASSYSGGGGPYEQYF. The CDR3 region has the DNA TGTGCCAGCAGTTACAGCGGGGGGGGAGGCCCTTACGAGCAGTACTTC.

The chain is built from TRBV28 and TRBJ2-1; 15 bases line up with TRBD2. The V and J ends lost 7 bases and 6 bases, in that order; junction bases with no gene match: 4. CDR3 length equals 15 residues. Looked up from germline, CDR1 is MDHEN and CDR2 is SYDVKM. Here the CDR3 DNA reads TGTGCCAGCACCTCGGGACTAGCGGGAGGCAATGAGCAGTTCTTC. As protein: CASTSGLAGGNEQFF.

The CDR3 loop is CASYNRGRDTEAFF. The CDR3 coding sequence is TGTGCCAGTTATAACAGGGGGCGCGACACTGAAGCTTTCTTT. This rearrangement joins TRBV6-5 to TRBJ1-1; 9 bases fit TRBD1. Germline V gene lookup returns CDR1 MNHEY and CDR2 SVGAGI. The CDR3 covers 14 residues. J gave up 3 bases and V 9 bases, and 8 bases lay outside the gene matches.

This rearrangement joins TRBV5-1 to TRBJ1-4, with 7 bases matching TRBD1. Unmatched junction bases numbered 6, after V lost 4 bases and J lost 9 bases. The CDR3 has 13 residues. Germline CDR1 SGHRS, CDR2 YFSETQ. Here the CDR3 DNA reads TGCGCCAGCAGCCCGACAGGGAATCAAAAACTGTTTTTT. Amino acids: CASSPTGNQKLFF.

V usage is TRBV7-3 and J usage is TRBJ2-3, with 9 positions matching TRBD2. The junction had 8 bases not matched to a gene; V was cut back by 5 bases and J by 2 bases. CDR3 size: 16 residues. CDR1 and CDR2 from the germline V gene are SGHTA and FQGTGA. The CDR3 DNA reads as TGTGCCAGCAGCGCCGTGACTAGCGGCTTCACAGATACGCAGTATTTT. Residues: CASSAVTSGFTDTQYF.

This rearrangement joins TRBV7-9 to TRBJ2-5; 8 bases agree with TRBD1. The CDR3 sequence is 16 residues long. Germline trimming cut 2 bases from V and 5 bases from J; bases unmatched to any gene: 10. The germline V gene encodes CDR1 SEHNR and CDR2 FQNEAQ (reference sequence). CDR3 region: CASSLLSGQVTETQYF. CDR3 DNA sequence: TGTGCCAGCAGCTTACTTTCGGGACAGGTCACCGAGACCCAGTACTTC.

The rearrangement uses TRBV5-8 and TRBJ2-1; 13 bases match TRBD2. V shed 3 bases, J shed 3 bases, and the junction held 6 bases outside the gene matches. CDR1 and CDR2 from the germline V gene are SGHTS and YDEGEE. The CDR3 covers 17 residues. CDR3 sequence: CASSSGLAGVVYNEQFF. DNA for the CDR3: TGTGCCAGCAGCTCCGGACTAGCGGGAGTCGTCTACAATGAGCAGTTCTTC.

V is TRBV30 and J is TRBJ2-3; 8 bases fit TRBD1. Trimming removed 1 base from V and 5 bases from J; junction bases left unmatched: 14. This CDR3 is built from 17 residues. Looked up from germline, CDR1 is GTSNPN and CDR2 is SVGIG (reference sequence). CDR3 region: CAWSDGGQDPLGDTQYF. The CDR3 DNA follows: TGTGCCTGGAGTGATGGGGGACAGGACCCACTTGGAGATACGCAGTATTTT.

In this sample, this clone turned up once. The chain couples TRBV6-1 to TRBJ1-3; perhaps TRBD1 as D (5 bases). Trimming removed 0 bases at V and 4 bases at J, with 7 bases between. Germline CDR1 MNHNS, CDR2 SASEGT. The CDR3 has 14 residues. CDR3 protein: CASSEAGAGNTIYF. The CDR3 DNA is TGTGCCAGCAGTGAAGCAGGGGCCGGAAACACCATATATTTT.

The chain recombines TRBV2 with TRBJ1-5; no clear D gene. Germline CDR1 is SNHLY and CDR2 is FYNNEI. This CDR3 region has 15 residues. Between the trimmed V and J ends, which lost 5 bases and 4 bases, there was a span of 15 bases. The DNA of the CDR3 is TGTGCCAGCAGTCGGTTGGCAGGCCTGAATCAGCCCCAGCATTTT. Protein sequence: CASSRLAGLNQPQHF.

The V gene is TRBV19, the J gene TRBJ2-5, with 7 nucleotides matching TRBD1. From germline, CDR1 is LNHDA and CDR2 SQIVND (reference sequence). CDR3 length: 17 residues. J was trimmed by 2 bases and V by 1 base; bases with no gene match: 10. CDR3 region: CASSIGRRQGEQETQYF. In nucleotides, the CDR3 is TGTGCCAGTAGTATAGGGAGGCGTCAGGGGGAGCAAGAGACCCAGTACTTC. Based on the CDR3 plus reference TRBV19 and TRBJ2-5, the full variable domain is DGGITQSPKYLFRKEGQNVTLSCEQNLNHDAMYWYRQDPGQGLRLIYYSQIVNDFQKGDIAEGYSVSREKKESFPLTVTSAQKNPTAFYLCASSIGRRQGEQETQYFGPGTRLLVL.